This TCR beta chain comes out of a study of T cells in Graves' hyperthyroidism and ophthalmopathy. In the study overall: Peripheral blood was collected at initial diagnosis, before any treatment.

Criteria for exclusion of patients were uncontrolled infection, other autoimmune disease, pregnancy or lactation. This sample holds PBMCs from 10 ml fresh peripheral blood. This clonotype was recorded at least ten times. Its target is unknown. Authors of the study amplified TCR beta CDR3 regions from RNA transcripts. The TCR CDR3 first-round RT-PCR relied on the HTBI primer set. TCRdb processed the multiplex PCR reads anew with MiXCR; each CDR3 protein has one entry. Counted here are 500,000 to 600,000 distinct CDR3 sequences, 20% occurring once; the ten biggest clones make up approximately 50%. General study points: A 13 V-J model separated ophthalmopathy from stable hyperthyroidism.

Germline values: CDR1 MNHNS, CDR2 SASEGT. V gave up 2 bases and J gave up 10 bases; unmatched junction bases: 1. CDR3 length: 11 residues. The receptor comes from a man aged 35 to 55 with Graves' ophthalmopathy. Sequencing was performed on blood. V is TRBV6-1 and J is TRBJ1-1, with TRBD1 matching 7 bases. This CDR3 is CASSEQGGAFF. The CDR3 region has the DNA TGTGCCAGCAGTGAACAGGGGGGAGCTTTCTTT.